These T cell receptor beta chains were read from a single sample in a study of blood T cell repertoires in COVID-19. Sequencing was performed with immunoSEQ multiplex PCR; in TCRdb, only in-frame clones are kept and a portion is missing. The sample lists roughly 84,000 clones, over 70% seen once, with around 12% in the top ten. The material sequenced was peripheral blood. These receptors all stem from a woman in her thirties or forties with active or convalescent COVID-19. The CDR3 runs from the conserved cysteine through the conserved F or W. A D gene is named only where the DNA matches it firmly. Clone size, where shown, is once, few, many, or a class for clones that have expanded.

D gene	clone size	CDR3 length	V gene	J gene	CDR3 DNA	CDR3 protein
NA	NA	16	TRBV7-2	TRBJ2-3	TGTGCCAGCAGCTTAGAGGGCAGGGGTCTGGCAGATACGCAGTATTTT	CASSLEGRGLADTQYF
NA	few	13	TRBV13	TRBJ1-6	TGTGCCAGCAGCCTTCAAGCGAATTCACCCCTCCACTTT	CASSLQANSPLHF
NA	NA	14	TRBV5-1	TRBJ2-1	TGCGCCACCCAAGTAACCCCGGGGGTTAATGAGCAGTTCTTC	CATQVTPGVNEQFF
TRBD1	NA	15	TRBV15	TRBJ1-4	TGTGCCACCAGCTCACACAGGGGGCTGAGTGAAAAACTGTTTTTT	CATSSHRGLSEKLFF
TRBD2	NA	17	TRBV10-3	TRBJ2-2	TGTGCCATCAATCCCCGGGGCGGGGGGACGAACACCGGGGAGCTGTTTTTT	CAINPRGGGTNTGELFF
TRBD1	NA	14	TRBV7-2	TRBJ1-2	TGTGCCAGCAGCTACGGGACAGGGAATTATGGCTACACCTTC	CASSYGTGNYGYTF
TRBD1	once	13	TRBV6-5	TRBJ2-7	TGTGCCAGCAGTCTTGACAGGGCCTACGAGCAGTACTTC	CASSLDRAYEQYF
NA	NA	14	TRBV4-3	TRBJ1-2	TGCGCCAGCAGCCAAGATATGGCAGACTATGGCTACACCTTC	CASSQDMADYGYTF
NA	few	15	TRBV16	TRBJ1-1	TGTGCCAGCAGCCAATTCGCGGGGGCGAACACTGAAGCTTTCTTT	CASSQFAGANTEAFF
NA	once	12	TRBV28	TRBJ2-2	TGTGCCAGCAGCGAGGGATCCGGGGAGCTGTTTTTT	CASSEGSGELFF
NA	NA	15	TRBV6-5	TRBJ2-2	TGTGCCAGCAGTTCCGAGGATTCGAACACCGGGGAGCTGTTTTTT	CASSSEDSNTGELFF
NA	NA	17	TRBV18	TRBJ1-3	TGTGCCAGCTCACCACCGGGCCAGGGTAGCTCTGGAAACACCATATATTTT	CASSPPGQGSSGNTIYF
TRBD1	once	14	TRBV5-4	TRBJ1-2	TGTGCCAGCAGCCTGGCCGGGACAGGGTATGGCTACACCTTC	CASSLAGTGYGYTF
NA	NA	13	TRBV6-5	TRBJ1-5	TGTGCCAGCAGGAGAGCCACCCAATGGCCCCAGCATTTT	CASRRATQWPQHF
NA	NA	15	TRBV19	TRBJ1-5	TGTGCCAGTAGGACTACAGGGATCGGAAATCAGCCCCAGCATTTT	CASRTTGIGNQPQHF
TRBD2	NA	15	TRBV7-2	TRBJ2-1	TGTGCCAGCAGCTCCACTAGCGGGAGTTACAATGAGCAGTTCTTC	CASSSTSGSYNEQFF
TRBD2	few	18	TRBV10-2	TRBJ2-7	TGCGCCAGCAGTGAGTCCTTGGGACTAGCGGGTTGGTTCTACGAGCAGTACTTC	CASSESLGLAGWFYEQYF
NA	NA	15	TRBV19	TRBJ2-4	TGTGCCAGTAGTATAGAGGGCGTAGCCAAAAACATTCAGTACTTC	CASSIEGVAKNIQYF
NA	NA	15	TRBV19	TRBJ1-1	TGTGCCAGTAGTCCGCTGCGGAGGGTTGGCACTGAAGCTTTCTTT	CASSPLRRVGTEAFF
TRBD1	NA	16	TRBV7-2	TRBJ1-2	TGTGCCAGCAGCTTAGCGGGAACAGGGGGCCGGGGTGGCTACACCTTC	CASSLAGTGGRGGYTF
NA	NA	12	TRBV7-2	TRBJ2-3	TGTGCCAGCAGCCCCTTTCTCGATACGCAGTATTTT	CASSPFLDTQYF
NA	NA	13	TRBV19	TRBJ2-7	TGTGCCAGTAGGAAGGGGCCTGACTACGAGCAGTACTTC	CASRKGPDYEQYF
NA	NA	16	TRBV6-2/TRBV6-3	TRBJ2-1	TGTGCCAGCAGTTACCTGGGCCTAGCGCTAAACAATGAGCAGTTCTTC	CASSYLGLALNNEQFF
NA	NA	14	TRBV7-6	TRBJ2-7	TGTGCCAGCAGCTTGGTGGGGAGCTCCTACGAGCAGTACTTC	CASSLVGSSYEQYF
NA	NA	16	TRBV4-2	TRBJ2-2	TGTGCCAGCAGCCAAGAGGACAGTTCTAACACCGGGGAGCTGTTTTTT	CASSQEDSSNTGELFF